This entry features one TCR beta chain sequence. TCRdb keeps only in-frame clones here, not all; method: immunoSEQ multiplex PCR. The table records approximately 220,000 clones, 83% of them present only once. The data stem from a study of blood T cell repertoires in COVID-19. Study background: Whether acute or convalescent, the COVID-19 samples came from the United States, Italy and Spain.

Germline V gene lookup returns CDR1 MNHEY and CDR2 SVGAGI. The CDR3 has 16 amino acids. Trimming cost V 0 bases and J 4 bases, with 15 bases left between them. Participant ages covered about 18 to 90 years across 20 to 25 US areas. Participant-reported clinical history was the basis for cohort assignment. The chain carries TRBV6-5 and TRBJ1-2; D is perhaps TRBD1 (5 bases). This receptor was identified in a woman aged 40 to 55 who had been exposed to COVID-19. Material: PBMCs or T cells enriched from blood (not recorded which). CDR3 residues: CASSYSGQGTFYGYTF. DNA of the CDR3: TGTGCCAGCAGTTACTCAGGGCAGGGAACCTTCTATGGCTACACCTTC.